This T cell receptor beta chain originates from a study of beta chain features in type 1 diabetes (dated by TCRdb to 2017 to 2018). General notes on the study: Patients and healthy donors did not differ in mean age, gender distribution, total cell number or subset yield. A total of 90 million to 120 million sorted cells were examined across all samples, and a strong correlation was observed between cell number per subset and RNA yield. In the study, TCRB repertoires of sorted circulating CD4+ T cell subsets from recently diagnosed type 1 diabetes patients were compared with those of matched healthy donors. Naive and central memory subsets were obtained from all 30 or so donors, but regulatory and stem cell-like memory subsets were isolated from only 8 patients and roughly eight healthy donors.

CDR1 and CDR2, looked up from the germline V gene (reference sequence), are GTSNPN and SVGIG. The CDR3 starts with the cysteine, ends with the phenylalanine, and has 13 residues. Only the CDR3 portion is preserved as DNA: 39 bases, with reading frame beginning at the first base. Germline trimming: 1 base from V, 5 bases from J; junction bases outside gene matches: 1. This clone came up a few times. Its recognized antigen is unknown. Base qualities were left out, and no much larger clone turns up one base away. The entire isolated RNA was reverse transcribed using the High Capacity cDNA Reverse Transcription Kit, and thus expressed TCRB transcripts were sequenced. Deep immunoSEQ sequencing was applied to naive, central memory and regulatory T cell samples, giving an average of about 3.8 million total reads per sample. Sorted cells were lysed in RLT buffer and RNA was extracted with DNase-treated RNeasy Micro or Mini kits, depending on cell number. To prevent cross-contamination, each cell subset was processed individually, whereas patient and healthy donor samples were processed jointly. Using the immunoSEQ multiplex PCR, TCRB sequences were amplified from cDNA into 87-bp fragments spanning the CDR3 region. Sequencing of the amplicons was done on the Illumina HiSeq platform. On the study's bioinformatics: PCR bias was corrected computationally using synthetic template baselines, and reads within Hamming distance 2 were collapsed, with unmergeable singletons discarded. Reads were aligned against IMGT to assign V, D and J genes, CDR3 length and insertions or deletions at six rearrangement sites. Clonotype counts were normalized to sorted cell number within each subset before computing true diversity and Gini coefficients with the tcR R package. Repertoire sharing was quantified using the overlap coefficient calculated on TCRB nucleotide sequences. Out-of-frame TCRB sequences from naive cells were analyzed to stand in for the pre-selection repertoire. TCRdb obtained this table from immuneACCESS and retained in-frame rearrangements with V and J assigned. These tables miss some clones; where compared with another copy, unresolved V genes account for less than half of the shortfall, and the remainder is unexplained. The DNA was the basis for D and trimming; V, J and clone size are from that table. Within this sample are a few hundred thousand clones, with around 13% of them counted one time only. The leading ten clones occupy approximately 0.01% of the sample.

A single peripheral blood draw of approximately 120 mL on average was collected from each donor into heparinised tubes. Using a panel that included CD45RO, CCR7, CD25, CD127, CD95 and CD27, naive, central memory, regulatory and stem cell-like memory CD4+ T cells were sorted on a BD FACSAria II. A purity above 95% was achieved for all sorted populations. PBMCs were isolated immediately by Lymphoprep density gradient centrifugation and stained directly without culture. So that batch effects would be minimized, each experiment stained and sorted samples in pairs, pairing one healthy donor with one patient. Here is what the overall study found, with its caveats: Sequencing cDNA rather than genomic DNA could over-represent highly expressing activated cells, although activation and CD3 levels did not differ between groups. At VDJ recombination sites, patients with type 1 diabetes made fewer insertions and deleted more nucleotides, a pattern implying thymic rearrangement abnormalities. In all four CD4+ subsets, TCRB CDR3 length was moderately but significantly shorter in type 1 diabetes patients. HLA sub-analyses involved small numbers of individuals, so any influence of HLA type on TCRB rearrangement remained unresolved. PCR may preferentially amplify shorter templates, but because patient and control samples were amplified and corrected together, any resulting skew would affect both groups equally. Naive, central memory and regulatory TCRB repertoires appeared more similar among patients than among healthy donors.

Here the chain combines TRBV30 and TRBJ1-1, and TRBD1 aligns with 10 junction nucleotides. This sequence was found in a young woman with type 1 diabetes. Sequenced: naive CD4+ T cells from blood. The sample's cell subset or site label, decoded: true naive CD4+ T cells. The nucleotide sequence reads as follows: TGTGCCTGGAGTGGGGACAGGGGTACTGAAGCTTTCTTT. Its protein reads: CAWSGDRGTEAFF.